This T cell receptor (beta chain) was recovered during a study of post-analysis software for immune sequencing data. Regarding the study as a whole: With TRBV5-6, TRBV5-1 and TRBV20-1 included, a handful of TRBV segments were more frequent in patients than in controls.

The count of this clonotype is one. Its antigen is still unknown. Germline V CDR1 and CDR2: DFQATT, SNEGSKA (reference sequence). The CDR3 has 15 amino acids. The trim removed 5 bases at V and 5 bases at J, leaving 8 bases unmatched. Presence of unique molecular identifiers characterized the TCR beta cDNA libraries. TCRdb fed the PCR reads into MiXCR, producing one record per CDR3 protein. The sample lists under 200,000 distinct CDR3 sequences, 29% occurring once. The sequence came from a girl between 2 and 17 years old with multiple sclerosis. The J gene is TRBJ2-1, the V gene TRBV20-1, with TRBD2 identical over 11 bases. Sequencing was carried out using blood. This chain's CDR3 is CSAEIAGGLHNEQFF. In DNA, the CDR3 is TGCAGTGCTGAAATAGCGGGAGGGCTCCACAATGAGCAGTTCTTC.